This TCR beta chain was captured by sequencing in a study of CD8+ T cells in alopecia areata. On this clone: The target antigen is unknown.

Extracted RNA was reverse transcribed into cDNA, the sequencing template. Only in-frame clones appear in the TCRdb table, and some are missing; sequencing was by immunoSEQ multiplex PCR. The top ten hold around 10% of the sample, which has 93,000 or so clones, 85% to 90% seen once. Whole-study results and caveats: Normal scalp showed lower clonality than lesional scalp, especially alopecia totalis/universalis.

The CDR3 totals 16 residues. Germline V lookup: CDR1 SGHRS, CDR2 YFSETQ. V shed 4 bases, J shed 3 bases, and the junction held 10 bases outside the gene matches. Treatment indicated: oral pan-JAK inhibitor, 5-10 mg twice daily. The chain carries TRBV5-1 and TRBJ2-3; the match to TRBD1 covers 8 bases. The sequence came from a human donor with alopecia areata. The starting material was CD8+ T cells sorted from blood, obtained between weeks 30 and 35, from a patient treated with tofacitinib. The CDR3 reads CASSPPTGVRTDTQYF. CDR3 sequence (DNA): TGCGCCAGCAGCCCCCCGACAGGGGTAAGAACAGATACGCAGTATTTT.